What follows is one T cell receptor (beta chain) and its context. Produced via immunoSEQ multiplex PCR; TCRdb's table is partial and in-frame only. This table has over 95,000 clones, 91% appearing once. The entry originates in a study of OX40 agonist ivuxolimab in advanced cancers. In germline, CDR1 is MNHEY, CDR2 SVGAGI. Trimming removed 6 bases from V and 6 bases from J; junction bases left unmatched: 6. CDR3 length equals 13 residues. This TCR came from an adult with an advanced solid tumor such as melanoma, head and neck, liver or kidney cancer. The specimen was CD4+ or CD8+ T cells sorted from blood, collected in a trial of the OX40 agonist ivuxolimab. The chain recombines TRBV6-5 with TRBJ1-2, with 8 bases lining up with TRBD1. CDR3 amino acids: CASRTPGQDGYTF. The CDR3 nucleotides are TGTGCCAGCAGAACTCCGGGACAGGATGGCTACACCTTC.